The clone carrying this TCR beta chain was counted many times. CDR1 and CDR2 from the germline V gene are MDHEN and SYDVKM. Trimming took off 5 bases at V and 11 bases at J, with 12 bases between the two ends. CDR3 length: 11 residues. TCRdb re-analysed the 5' RACE reads in MiXCR, keeping a single row per CDR3 protein. The top ten hold roughly a tenth of the sample, which has around 58,000 distinct CDR3 sequences, about 7.7% seen once. This entry comes from a study of early T cells in non-severe SARS-CoV-2 infection. Study information: The input, bulk RNA from unsorted whole blood, was sequenced, and chains were unpaired.

The TCR originated in an adult who was a healthcare worker with PCR-confirmed SARS-CoV-2 infection or an uninfected control (not recorded which). J is TRBJ2-5 and V is TRBV28; no clear D. The sequencing used whole blood, collected at baseline. The CDR3 is CASSPLFRQYF. CDR3 DNA: TGTGCCAGCAGTCCTCTCTTTAGACAGTACTTC.